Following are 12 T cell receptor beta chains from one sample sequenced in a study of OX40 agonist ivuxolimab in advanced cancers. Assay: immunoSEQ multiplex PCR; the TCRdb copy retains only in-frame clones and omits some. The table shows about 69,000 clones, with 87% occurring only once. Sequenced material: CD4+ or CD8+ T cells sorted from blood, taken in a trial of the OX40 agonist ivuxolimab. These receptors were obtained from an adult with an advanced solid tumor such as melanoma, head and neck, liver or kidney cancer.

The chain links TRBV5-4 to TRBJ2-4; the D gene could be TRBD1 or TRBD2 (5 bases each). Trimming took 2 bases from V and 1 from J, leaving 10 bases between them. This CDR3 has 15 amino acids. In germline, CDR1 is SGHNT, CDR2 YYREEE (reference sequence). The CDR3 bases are TGTGCCAGCAGCTTAGAGGGGCGGGCCAAAAACATTCAGTACTTC. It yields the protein CASSLEGRAKNIQYF.

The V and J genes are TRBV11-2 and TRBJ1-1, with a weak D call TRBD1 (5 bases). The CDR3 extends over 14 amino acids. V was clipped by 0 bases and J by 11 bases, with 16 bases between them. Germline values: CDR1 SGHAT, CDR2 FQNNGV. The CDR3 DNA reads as TGTGCCAGCAGCTTAGATGGGGAGCGCCGGGGGGCTTTCTTT. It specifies CASSLDGERRGAFF. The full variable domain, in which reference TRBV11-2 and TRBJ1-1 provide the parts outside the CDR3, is EAGVAQSPRYKIIEKRQSVAFWCNPISGHATLYWYQQILGQGPKLLIQFQNNGVVDDSQLPKDRFSAERLKGVDSTLKIQPAKLEDSAVYLCASSLDGERRGAFFGQGTRLTVV.

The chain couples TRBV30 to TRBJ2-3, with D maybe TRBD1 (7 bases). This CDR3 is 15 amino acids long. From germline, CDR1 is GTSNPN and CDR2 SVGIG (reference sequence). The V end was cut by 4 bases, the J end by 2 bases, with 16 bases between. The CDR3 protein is CAWIPRGVDTDTQYF. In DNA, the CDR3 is TGTGCCTGGATCCCCAGGGGGGTAGACACAGATACGCAGTATTTT.

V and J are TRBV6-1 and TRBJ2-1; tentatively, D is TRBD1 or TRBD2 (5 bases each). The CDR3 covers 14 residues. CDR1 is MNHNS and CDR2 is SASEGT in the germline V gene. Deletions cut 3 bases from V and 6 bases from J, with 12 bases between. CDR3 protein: CASSDNSGANEQFF. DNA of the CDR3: TGTGCCAGCAGTGATAACTCCGGGGCCAATGAGCAGTTCTTC.

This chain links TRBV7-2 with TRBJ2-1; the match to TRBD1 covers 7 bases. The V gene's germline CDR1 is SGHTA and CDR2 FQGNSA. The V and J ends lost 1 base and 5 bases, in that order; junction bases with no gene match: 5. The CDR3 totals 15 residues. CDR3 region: CASSLVGQANNEQFF. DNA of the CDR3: TGTGCCAGCAGCTTAGTTGGACAGGCCAACAATGAGCAGTTCTTC.

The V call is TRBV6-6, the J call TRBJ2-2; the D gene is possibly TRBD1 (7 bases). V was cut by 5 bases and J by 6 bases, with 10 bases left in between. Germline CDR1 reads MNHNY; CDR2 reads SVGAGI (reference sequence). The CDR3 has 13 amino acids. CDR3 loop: CASSDREAGELFF. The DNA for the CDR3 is TGTGCCAGCAGTGACAGGGAGGCCGGGGAGCTGTTTTTT.

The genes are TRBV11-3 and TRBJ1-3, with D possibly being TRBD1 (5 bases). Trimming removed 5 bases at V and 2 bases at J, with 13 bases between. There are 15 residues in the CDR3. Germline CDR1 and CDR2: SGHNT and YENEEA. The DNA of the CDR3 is TGTGCCAGCAGCAAAGGGTTAGGGGCTGGAAACACCATATATTTT. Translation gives CASSKGLGAGNTIYF.

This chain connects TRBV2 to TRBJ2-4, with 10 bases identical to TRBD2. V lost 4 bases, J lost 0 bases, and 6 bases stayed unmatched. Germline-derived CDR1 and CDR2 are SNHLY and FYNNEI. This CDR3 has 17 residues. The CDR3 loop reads CASSGTSGGLAKNIQYF. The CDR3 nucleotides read TGTGCCAGCAGTGGGACTAGCGGAGGTTTAGCCAAAAACATTCAGTACTTC.

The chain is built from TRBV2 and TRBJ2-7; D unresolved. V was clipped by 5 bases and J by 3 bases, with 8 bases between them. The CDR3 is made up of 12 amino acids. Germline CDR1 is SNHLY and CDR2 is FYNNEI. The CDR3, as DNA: TGTGCCAGCAGTTTAAACAGCTACGAGCAGTACTTC. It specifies CASSLNSYEQYF.

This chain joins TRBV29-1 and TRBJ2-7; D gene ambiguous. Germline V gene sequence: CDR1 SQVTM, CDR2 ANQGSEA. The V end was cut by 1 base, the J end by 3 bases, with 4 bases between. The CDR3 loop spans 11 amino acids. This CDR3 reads CSVEVFYEQYF. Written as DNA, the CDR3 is TGCAGCGTTGAAGTTTTCTACGAGCAGTACTTC.

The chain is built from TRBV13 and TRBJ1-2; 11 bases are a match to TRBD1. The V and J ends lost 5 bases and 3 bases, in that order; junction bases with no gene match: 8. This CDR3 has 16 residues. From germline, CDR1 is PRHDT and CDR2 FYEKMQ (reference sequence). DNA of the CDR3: TGTGCCAGCAGCCCCCGGACAGGGGGCGCCTACTATGGCTACACCTTC. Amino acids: CASSPRTGGAYYGYTF.

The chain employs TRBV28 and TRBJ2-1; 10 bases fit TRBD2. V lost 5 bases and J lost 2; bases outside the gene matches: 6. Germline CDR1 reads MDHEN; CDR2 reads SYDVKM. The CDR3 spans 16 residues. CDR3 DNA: TGTGCCAGCAGTCCCTCTAGCGGGAGAACCTACAATGAGCAGTTCTTC. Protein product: CASSPSSGRTYNEQFF.